The rows below give T cell receptor beta chains drawn from one sample of a study of immune evolution from preneoplasia to lung adenocarcinoma. This table comes from immunoSEQ multiplex PCR, and its TCRdb copy is limited to in-frame clones, with some not included. Of over 3,500 clones in the sample, about 91% were seen once. The source material was FFPE lung adenocarcinoma in situ tissue. These receptors were taken from a person aged 55 to 79 with lung adenocarcinoma. CDR3s include the opening cysteine and the closing phenylalanine or tryptophan. The D gene is left open where the match is weak. The size of a clone is reported for some rows only, either as once, few or many, or as a class for expanded clones.

j_call clone_size d_call v_call cdr3_nt cdr3_aa
TRBJ2-7 NA TRBD2 TRBV15 TGTGCCACCAGCAGCTTAGCGGGGGGCTACCTTGAGCAGTACTTC CATSSLAGGYLEQYF
TRBJ1-5 NA NA TRBV15 TGTGCCACCAGCCACGATCTGCAGGCGACTCAGCCCCAGCATTTT CATSHDLQATQPQHF
TRBJ2-7 once TRBD1 TRBV2 TGTGCCAGCTCACCCGGGACAGGGAACGAGCAGTACTTC CASSPGTGNEQYF
TRBJ1-5 NA NA TRBV7-9 TGTGCCAGCAGCTTAGCGCAGGGCCAGCCCCAGCATTTT CASSLAQGQPQHF
TRBJ1-1 NA NA TRBV7-9 TGTGCCAGCAGCCCCCGGGTTAGGGGTGCCACTGAAGCTTTCTTT CASSPRVRGATEAFF
TRBJ1-2 once TRBD1 TRBV2 TGTGCCAGCACTACAGGGGTTTATGGCTACACCTTC CASTTGVYGYTF
TRBJ1-5 once TRBD1 TRBV6-1 TGTGCCAGCAGTGAAGCGCGTTTTGGGACAGGGTCTAATCAGCCCCAGCATTTT CASSEARFGTGSNQPQHF
TRBJ2-5 NA NA TRBV7-8 TGTGCCAGCAGCTTTGCCCTTGGGGTGGGAGAGACCCAGTACTTC CASSFALGVGETQYF
TRBJ2-3 NA TRBD2 TRBV7-6 TGTGCCAGCAGCTTTGTAGCGGGGGTGACAGATACGCAGTATTTT CASSFVAGVTDTQYF
TRBJ2-7 NA TRBD1 TRBV15 TGTGCCACCAGCAGAGGGGACAGGGCAAGCTCCTACGAGCAGTACTTC CATSRGDRASSYEQYF
TRBJ2-7 NA TRBD1 TRBV15 TGTGCCACCAGCAGAGTCCCGACCGGGACAGGGGGCATTCGGTACTTC CATSRVPTGTGGIRYF
TRBJ2-3 NA TRBD2 TRBV9 TGTGCCAGCAGCGCGAGAGGACTAGCGGGAGTTACAGATACGCAGTATTTT CASSARGLAGVTDTQYF
TRBJ1-2 NA NA TRBV28 TGTGCCAGCAGTCTGATTATCAGGCCTGTGGGCTATGGCTACACCTTC CASSLIIRPVGYGYTF
TRBJ1-1 once NA TRBV4-2 TGTGCCAGCAGCTGGGACACTGAAGCTTTCTTT CASSWDTEAFF
TRBJ2-7 few NA TRBV20-1 TGCAGTGCTAGAGATACCTACGAGCAGTACTTC CSARDTYEQYF
TRBJ1-2 NA TRBD1 TRBV7-9 TGTGCCAGCAGCCCAATGTGGGGACAGGGGGCCTTAAACTATGGCTACACCTTC CASSPMWGQGALNYGYTF
TRBJ1-1 NA TRBD1 TRBV4-1 TGCGCCAGCACCAAGCGGGGACAGGGGGACCTGAACACTGAAGCTTTCTTT CASTKRGQGDLNTEAFF
TRBJ2-7 NA NA TRBV6-6 TGTGCCAGCAGCACGACATCCGAGCAGTACTTC CASSTTSEQYF
TRBJ2-4 NA NA TRBV18 TGTGCCAGCTCACCCGCCCTTGGGGATAAGTACTTC CASSPALGDKYF
TRBJ1-3 few NA TRBV4-2 TGTGCCAGCAGCCAAGATCCTGGAAACACCATATATTTT CASSQDPGNTIYF
TRBJ2-2 NA TRBD2 TRBV4-3 TGCGCCAGCAGCCAAGATCTAGCGGGAGAGGCCGGGGAGCTGTTTTTT CASSQDLAGEAGELFF
TRBJ2-5 NA NA TRBV10-2 TGCGCCAGCCTTAATCCGGGGGGCGGGGAGACCCAGTACTTC CASLNPGGGETQYF
TRBJ2-2 NA NA TRBV7-9 TGTGCCAGCAGCTTATCTGTACAGACCGGGGAGCTGTTTTTT CASSLSVQTGELFF
TRBJ2-4 NA NA TRBV7-9 TGTGCCAGCAGCCCCGGGACAAGCCTGCTCAAAAACATTCAGTACTTC CASSPGTSLLKNIQYF
TRBJ2-1 NA NA TRBV30 TGTGCCTGGAGTACACAGGGTATCGATGAGCAGTTCTTC CAWSTQGIDEQFF
TRBJ1-3 NA NA TRBV6-5 TGTGCCAGCTCAAGGAGGGGAGAGACTGGAAACACCATATATTTT CASSRRGETGNTIYF
TRBJ1-4 NA NA TRBV6-1 TGTGCCAGCAGTAATGGACAGCTAAATAATGAAAAACTGTTTTTT CASSNGQLNNEKLFF
TRBJ2-3 NA NA TRBV4-1 TGCGCCAGCAGCCAAGCTTCGGGACCGGGCGGGACAGATACGCAGTATTTT CASSQASGPGGTDTQYF
TRBJ2-5 NA NA TRBV7-2 TGTGCCAGCAGCTTAGACCAGGGGGGGGAGACCCAGTACTTC CASSLDQGGETQYF
TRBJ2-3 few NA TRBV9 TGTGCCAGCAGCGTAGGGTCTTGGGACCTCGACTTATATTTT CASSVGSWDLDLYF
TRBJ2-2 NA NA TRBV7-9 TGTGCCAGCAGATTAGGGGCAGGGAGGACATCCGGGGAGCTGTTTTTT CASRLGAGRTSGELFF
TRBJ1-2 NA NA TRBV6-5 TGTGCCAGCAGTTACTCGTCGGGGCACAACCCCGGCTACACCTTC CASSYSSGHNPGYTF
TRBJ1-2 few NA TRBV2 TGTGCCAGCGGGGGAGGGGGGGCCAACTATGGCTACACCTTC CASGGGGANYGYTF
TRBJ2-3 NA NA TRBV30 TGTGCCTGGAGTGGGGACAGCGGGACAGATACGCAGTATTTT CAWSGDSGTDTQYF
TRBJ2-1 NA NA TRBV11-3 TGTGCCAGCAGCTCGAGGGACGGACACAATGAGCAGTTCTTC CASSSRDGHNEQFF
TRBJ2-4 NA NA TRBV4-2 TGTGCCAGCAGCCAAGCACGGATTTTCGGGTTACTAGCCAAAAACATTCAGTACTTC CASSQARIFGLLAKNIQYF
TRBJ2-7 NA TRBD1 TRBV11-2 TGTGCCAGCAGCTACCGGGACAGATCCTACGAGCAGTACTTC CASSYRDRSYEQYF
TRBJ2-2 NA TRBD2 TRBV5-1 TGCGCCAGCAGCTTAAAAGCGGGAAGGGCCGGGGAGCTGTTTTTT CASSLKAGRAGELFF
TRBJ2-7 NA NA TRBV11-1 TGTGCCAGCAGCTTTCGGGACGCCTTCTCCTACGAGCAGTACTTC CASSFRDAFSYEQYF
TRBJ2-7 NA NA TRBV6-6 TGTGCCAGCAGTTACGCCCCTTCGGGAGTCCGAAACGAGCAGTACTTC CASSYAPSGVRNEQYF
TRBJ1-2 NA TRBD1 TRBV28 TGTGCCAGCAGAACAGGGACAGGTGGAAACTATGGCTACACCTTC CASRTGTGGNYGYTF
TRBJ2-2 NA NA TRBV19 TGTGCCAGTATGGCAGGGTGGGAGAACACCGGGGAGCTGTTTTTT CASMAGWENTGELFF